These 6 T cell receptor beta chains came from one sample sequenced in a study of post-analysis software for immune sequencing data. No antigen is known for these receptors. Study-level points and caveats: About 5 TRBV segments occurring more often in patients than controls included TRBV5-6, TRBV5-1 and TRBV20-1.

Unique molecular identifiers featured in each of the TCR beta cDNA libraries. TCRdb used MiXCR to reprocess the PCR reads, holding one entry per CDR3 protein. The sample includes hundreds of thousands of distinct CDR3 sequences, 25% to 30% of them seen just once. Sequencing was performed on blood. Every receptor here comes from a girl aged 5 to 17 with multiple sclerosis.

The CDR3 DNA reads TGTGCCAGCAGTGACACAGGGTTTCGGGAAAAACTGTTTTTT. Translated, it gives CASSDTGFREKLFF. V usage is TRBV6-1 and J usage is TRBJ1-4, with D tentatively TRBD1 (6 bases). The CDR3 is 14 residues long. Between the trimmed V and J ends, which lost 3 bases and 8 bases, there was a span of 13 bases. Germline values: CDR1 MNHNS, CDR2 SASEGT.

The V gene is TRBV7-8, the J gene TRBJ2-3; D is possibly TRBD1 or TRBD2 (5 bases each). Germline V gives CDR1 SGHVS, CDR2 FQNEAQ. Trimming stripped 2 bases from V and 6 bases from J, with 12 bases between. The CDR3 covers 14 residues. The CDR3 coding sequence is TGTGCCAGCAGCTTACAGTGGGGGTCGGATACGCAGTATTTT. It yields the protein CASSLQWGSDTQYF.

The chain couples TRBV7-2 to TRBJ2-1; a possible D gene is TRBD2 (5 bases). Germline V CDR1 and CDR2: SGHTA, FQGNSA. The V and J ends lost 5 bases and 7 bases respectively, with 12 bases between them. CDR3 length: 13 amino acids. CDR3 region: CASSQAVENEQFF. The CDR3 region has the DNA TGTGCCAGCAGCCAAGCGGTCGAGAATGAGCAGTTCTTC. The variable domain in full, with the rest retrieved from reference TRBV7-2 and TRBJ2-1, is GAGVSQSPSNKVTEKGKDVELRCDPISGHTALYWYRQSLGQGLEFLIYFQGNSAPDKSGLPSDRFSAERTGGSVSTLTIQRTQQEDSAVYLCASSQAVENEQFFGPGTRLTVL.

To note about this clonotype: The junction does not match germline at one end; this may be a read error. The chain combines TRBV9 with TRBJ2-1, with D perhaps TRBD2 (5 bases). Germline assignment: CDR1 SGDLS and CDR2 YYNGEE. This CDR3 is 14 amino acids long. This CDR3 is CAGSPGEYRNEQFF. The CDR3 DNA reads TGTGCCGGCAGCCCCGGGGAGTATCGTAATGAGCAGTTCTTC.

Of note for this clonotype: At one of its ends the junction is not consistent with the germline gene, which may arise from a read error. V usage is TRBV3-1 and J usage is TRBJ2-1; possible D gene TRBD2, 6 bases. Germline CDR1 LGHDT, CDR2 YNNKEL (reference sequence). The CDR3 totals 15 residues. This CDR3 reads CVSSHWRDPYNEQFF. CDR3 DNA sequence: TGTGTCAGCAGCCATTGGCGGGATCCCTACAATGAGCAGTTCTTC.

This clonotype was recorded at least ten times. This chain uses TRBV6-5 with TRBJ1-2; 7 bases are a match to TRBD1. After removal of 7 bases from V and 8 bases from J, the junction contained 16 bases not matched to a gene. The CDR3 loop spans 15 amino acids. Germline V gives CDR1 MNHEY, CDR2 SVGAGI. This CDR3 is CASTDRYRGEGGYTF. CDR3 DNA sequence: TGTGCCAGCACTGACCGATACAGGGGCGAGGGAGGCTACACCTTC.